These 22 T cell receptor beta chains originate from one sample sequenced in a study of CD8 T cell repertoires and HIV-1 epitope variants. TCRdb's copy holds only in-frame clones and misses some; the assay was immunoSEQ multiplex PCR. The table shows almost 5,500 clones, with 55% to 75% occurring only once. Their antigens are not known. What was sequenced was cultured CD8+ T cells derived from PBMCs. These receptors came from a male donor with HIV.

The genes are TRBV6-4 and TRBJ2-7; D ambiguous. The CDR3 consists of 14 residues. V lost 5 bases and J lost 2, with 13 bases in between. Germline V CDR1 and CDR2: MRHNA, SNTAGT. This CDR3 reads CASSSDVSAYEQYF. The CDR3 DNA sequence: TGTGCCAGCAGTTCAGATGTCTCGGCCTACGAGCAGTACTTC.

The gene calls are TRBV9 and TRBJ2-7; 8 bases fit TRBD2. CDR1 is SGDLS and CDR2 is YYNGEE in the germline V gene. Trimming removed 2 bases from V and 2 bases from J; junction bases left unmatched: 6. This CDR3 is built from 15 residues. In DNA, the CDR3 is TGTGCCAGCAGCGTTGTGCGGGGGGAAACCTACGAGCAGTACTTC. This codes for CASSVVRGETYEQYF.

The V and J genes are TRBV2 and TRBJ2-6; no reliable D call. CDR3 length: 15 amino acids. Germline loops: CDR1 SNHLY, CDR2 FYNNEI. V was shortened by 7 bases and J by 0 bases, with 10 bases between the two germline ends. The CDR3 loop reads CASTPFDSGANVLTF. The CDR3 DNA sequence: TGTGCCAGCACCCCCTTCGACTCTGGGGCCAACGTCCTGACTTTC.

This clone came up a few times. V is TRBV6-5 and J is TRBJ1-1; D gene ambiguous. CDR1 and CDR2 (germline): MNHEY, SVGAGI. The CDR3 is made up of 14 amino acids. Trimming removed 11 bases at V and 4 bases at J, with 20 bases between. The CDR3 sequence is CAPRSVSLGTEAFF. DNA of the CDR3: TGTGCCCCCAGATCTGTGTCTTTGGGCACTGAAGCTTTCTTT.

The DNA for the CDR3 is TGTGCCAGCAGTTACGGTAGGGGGGGAACCGGGGAGCTGTTTTTT. Protein sequence: CASSYGRGGTGELFF. The rearrangement uses TRBV6-5 and TRBJ2-2, with D perhaps matching TRBD2 (7 bases). This CDR3 spans 15 amino acids. V lost 2 bases, J lost 5 bases, and 12 bases lay in between. Germline V gene sequence: CDR1 MNHEY, CDR2 SVGAGI.

J is TRBJ1-5 and V is TRBV30; D gene ambiguous. Germline V CDR1 and CDR2: GTSNPN, SVGIG (reference sequence). V shed 3 bases and J shed 11 bases, with 20 bases lying between them. The CDR3 runs to 14 residues. CDR3 protein: CAWSAGLAGEAQHF. DNA for the CDR3: TGTGCCTGGAGCGCAGGCCTAGCGGGAGAAGCCCAGCATTTT.

This clone has just a few counts. The CDR3, as DNA: TGTGCCAGCAGCTCAGTCCGAAGACCGGACGAGCAGTACTTC. Amino acids: CASSSVRRPDEQYF. The chain is built from TRBV7-9 and TRBJ2-7; no clear D. V was clipped by 4 bases and J by 5 bases, with 15 bases between them. The CDR3 runs to 14 residues. Germline lookup yields CDR1 SEHNR and CDR2 FQNEAQ (reference sequence).

The chain links TRBV4-2 to TRBJ2-2; 7 positions match TRBD1. The CDR3 spans 17 residues. Germline V lookup: CDR1 LGHNA, CDR2 YNFKEQ. After removal of 0 bases from V and 1 base from J, the junction contained 5 bases not matched to a gene. CDR3 in DNA: TGTGCCAGCAGCCAAGATTTTAGGACAGGGAACACCGGGGAGCTGTTTTTT. Protein: CASSQDFRTGNTGELFF.

The chain is built from TRBV5-1 and TRBJ2-5, with D perhaps matching TRBD2 (6 bases). V lost 0 bases and J lost 2, with 8 bases in between. Germline CDR1 reads SGHRS; CDR2 reads YFSETQ. CDR3 length equals 14 residues. CDR3 DNA: TGCGCCAGCAGCTTGGGGGGGGTTCAAGAGACCCAGTACTTC. It specifies CASSLGGVQETQYF.

In its sample, this clone ranks as medium-sized (0.01 to 0.1%). The chain uses TRBV27 and TRBJ2-2, with 11 bases identical to TRBD2. The V and J ends lost 3 bases and 2 bases, in that order; junction bases with no gene match: 8. This CDR3 spans 18 amino acids. The germline gives CDR1 MNHEY, CDR2 SMNVEV (reference sequence). CDR3 sequence: CASSFTTSGNLNTGELFF. CDR3 nucleotide sequence: TGTGCCAGCAGTTTTACGACTAGCGGGAACTTAAACACCGGGGAGCTGTTTTTT.

This chain links TRBV5-2 with TRBJ1-2. TRBV5-2 is described as a pseudogene. This CDR3 has 12 residues. For the CDR3, the DNA is TGTGCCAGCAGCGCGGGTACTTATGGCTACACCTTC. Protein: CASSAGTYGYTF.

This clone turned up a few times. The rearrangement links TRBV28 to TRBJ1-2; D is possibly TRBD1 (6 bases). The CDR3 runs to 14 residues. Trimming pared 4 bases from V and 2 bases from J, leaving 11 bases between. Germline lookup yields CDR1 MDHEN and CDR2 SYDVKM. In DNA form, the CDR3 reads TGTGCCAGCAGTTCCTCGGACAGCAACTATGGCTACACCTTC. Its protein is CASSSSDSNYGYTF.

The chain is built from TRBV23-1 and TRBJ2-2; 9 bases are shared with TRBD1. TRBV23-1 falls under the ORF class, with uncertain function. The CDR3 totals 14 residues. The J segment lost 8 bases and the V segment lost 11 bases, leaving 12 bases of the junction unmatched. CDR3 amino acids: CAHGTGTVQGELFF. DNA for the CDR3: TGCGCCCACGGGACAGGGACTGTCCAAGGGGAGCTGTTTTTT.

V usage is TRBV7-3 and J usage is TRBJ2-1; 10 bases fit TRBD2. Germline loops: CDR1 SGHTA, CDR2 FQGTGA. This CDR3 spans 14 amino acids. V was clipped by 5 bases and J by 7 bases; unmatched bases: 5. The CDR3 DNA reads TGTGCCAGCAGCACGGGACTAGCGAGGAATGAGCAGTTCTTC. Translated: CASSTGLARNEQFF.

Here the CDR3 DNA reads TGTGCCAGCAGCTCCGCCGGGATAGATCAAGAGACCCAGTACTTC. Encoded protein: CASSSAGIDQETQYF. The chain links TRBV9 to TRBJ2-5; maybe TRBD2 (5 bases). This CDR3 contains 15 residues. Germline V gene lookup returns CDR1 SGDLS and CDR2 YYNGEE. Trimming cost V 4 bases and J 2 bases, with 15 bases left between them. Based on the CDR3 plus reference TRBV9 and TRBJ2-5, the full variable domain is DSGVTQTPKHLITATGQRVTLRCSPRSGDLSVYWYQQSLDQGLQFLIQYYNGEERAKGNILERFSAQQFPDLHSELNLSSLELGDSALYFCASSSAGIDQETQYFGPGTRLLVL.

The chain recombines TRBV7-9 with TRBJ2-7; 7 bases line up with TRBD1. V lost 3 bases and J lost 6; bases outside the gene matches: 11. Germline V gene lookup returns CDR1 SEHNR and CDR2 FQNEAQ (reference sequence). CDR3 length: 15 amino acids. Here the CDR3 DNA reads TGTGCCAGCAGCTTTTTGGGACCAGGGGGTGGCGAGCAGTACTTC. It codes for CASSFLGPGGGEQYF.

The rearrangement joins TRBV4-3 to TRBJ2-7; 9 bases map to TRBD2. The CDR3 is 16 amino acids. V shed 0 bases and J 3 bases; nucleotides not matched to a gene: 6. Germline values: CDR1 LGHNA, CDR2 YSLEER. CDR3 sequence (DNA): TGCGCCAGCAGCCAAGAAGCCGGGACTAGCAACTACGAGCAGTACTTC. It yields the protein CASSQEAGTSNYEQYF.

This chain joins TRBV28 and TRBJ2-2; 9 bases are a match to TRBD2. Germline values: CDR1 MDHEN, CDR2 SYDVKM. The CDR3 is 13 amino acids. For the CDR3, the DNA is TGTGGTATGAAGCGGGAGGACACCGGGGAGCTGTTTTTT. Translated: CGMKREDTGELFF.

V is TRBV19 and J is TRBJ1-5, with D unresolved. This CDR3 is 13 amino acids long. V lost 3 bases to trimming and J lost 7 bases, with 10 bases between them. In germline, CDR1 is LNHDA, CDR2 SQIVND (reference sequence). The CDR3 DNA follows: TGTGCCAGTAGTATTCGGCAGGAGCAGCCCCAGCATTTT. This sequence encodes CASSIRQEQPQHF.

The J gene is TRBJ1-1, the V gene TRBV7-6; weak D call: TRBD1 (5 bases). Per germline, CDR1 SGHVS and CDR2 FNYEAQ. The CDR3 covers 14 residues. V lost 2 bases, J lost 1 base, and 8 bases lay in between. The CDR3 DNA follows: TGTGCCAGCAGCTTACGTAGGGGGAACACTGAAGCTTTCTTT. Protein: CASSLRRGNTEAFF.

As concerns this clone: At one end, the junction sequence differs from germline, possibly due to a read error. The rearrangement uses TRBV5-3 and TRBJ1-5; D remains unclear. TRBV5-3 is identified as an open reading frame with a role that is uncertain. CDR3 length: 14 residues. CDR3 in DNA: TGTGCCAGCAGCTTTTCAGACTTAAATCAGCCCCAGCATTTT. It translates to CASSFSDLNQPQHF.

This rearrangement joins TRBV6-6 to TRBJ2-7; D might be TRBD1 or TRBD2, each matching 5 bases. CDR3 length: 13 amino acids. The germline V gene has CDR1 MNHNY and CDR2 SVGAGI (reference sequence). Trimming cost V 4 bases and J 10 bases, with 17 bases left between them. The CDR3 here is CASSFRGPQDQYF. The DNA of the CDR3 is TGTGCCAGCAGTTTCCGGGGCCCACAGGACCAGTACTTC.